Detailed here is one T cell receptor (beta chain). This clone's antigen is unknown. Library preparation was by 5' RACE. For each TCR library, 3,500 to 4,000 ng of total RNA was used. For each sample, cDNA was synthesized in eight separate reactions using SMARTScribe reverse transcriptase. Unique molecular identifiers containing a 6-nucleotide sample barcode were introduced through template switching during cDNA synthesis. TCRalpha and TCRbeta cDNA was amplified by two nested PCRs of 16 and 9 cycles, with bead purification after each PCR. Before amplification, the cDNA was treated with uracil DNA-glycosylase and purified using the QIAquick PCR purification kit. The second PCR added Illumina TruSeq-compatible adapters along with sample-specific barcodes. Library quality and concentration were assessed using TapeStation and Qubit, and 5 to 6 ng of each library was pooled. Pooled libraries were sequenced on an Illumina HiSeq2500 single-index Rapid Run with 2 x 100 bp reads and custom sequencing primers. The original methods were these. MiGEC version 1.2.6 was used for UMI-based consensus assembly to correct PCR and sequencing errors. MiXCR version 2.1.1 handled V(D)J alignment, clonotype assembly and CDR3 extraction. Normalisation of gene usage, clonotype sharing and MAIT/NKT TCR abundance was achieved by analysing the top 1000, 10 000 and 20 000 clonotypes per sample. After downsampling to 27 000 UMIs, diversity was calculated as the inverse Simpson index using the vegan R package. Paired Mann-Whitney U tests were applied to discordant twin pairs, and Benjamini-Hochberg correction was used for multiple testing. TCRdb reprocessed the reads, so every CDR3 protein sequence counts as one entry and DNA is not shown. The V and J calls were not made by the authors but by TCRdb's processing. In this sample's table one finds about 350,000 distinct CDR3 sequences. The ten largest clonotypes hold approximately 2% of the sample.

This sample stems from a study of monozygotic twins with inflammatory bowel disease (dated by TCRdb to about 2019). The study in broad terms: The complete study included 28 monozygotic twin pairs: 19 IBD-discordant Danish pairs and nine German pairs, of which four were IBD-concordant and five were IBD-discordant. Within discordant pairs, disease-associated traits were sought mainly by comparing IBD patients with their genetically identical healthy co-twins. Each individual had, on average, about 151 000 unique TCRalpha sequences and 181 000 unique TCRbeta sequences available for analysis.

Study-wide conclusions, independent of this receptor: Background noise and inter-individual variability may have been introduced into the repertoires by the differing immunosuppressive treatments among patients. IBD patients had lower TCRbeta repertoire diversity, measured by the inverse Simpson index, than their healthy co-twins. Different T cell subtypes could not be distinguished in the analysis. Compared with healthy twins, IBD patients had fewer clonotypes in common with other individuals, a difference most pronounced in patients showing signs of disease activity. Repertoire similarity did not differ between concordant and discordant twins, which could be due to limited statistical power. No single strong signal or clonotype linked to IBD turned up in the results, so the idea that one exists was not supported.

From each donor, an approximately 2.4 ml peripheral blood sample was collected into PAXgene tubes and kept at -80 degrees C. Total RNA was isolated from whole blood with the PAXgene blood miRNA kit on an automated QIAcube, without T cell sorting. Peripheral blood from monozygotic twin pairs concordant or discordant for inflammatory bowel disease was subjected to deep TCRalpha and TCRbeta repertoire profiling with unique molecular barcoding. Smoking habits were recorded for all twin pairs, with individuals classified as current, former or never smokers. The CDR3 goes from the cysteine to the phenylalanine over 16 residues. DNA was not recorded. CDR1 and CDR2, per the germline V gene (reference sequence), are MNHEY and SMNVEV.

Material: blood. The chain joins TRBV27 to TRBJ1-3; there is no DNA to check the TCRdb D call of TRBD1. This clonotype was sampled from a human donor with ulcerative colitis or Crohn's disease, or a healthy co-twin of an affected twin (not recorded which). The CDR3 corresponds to CASSSANTRGGNTIYF.